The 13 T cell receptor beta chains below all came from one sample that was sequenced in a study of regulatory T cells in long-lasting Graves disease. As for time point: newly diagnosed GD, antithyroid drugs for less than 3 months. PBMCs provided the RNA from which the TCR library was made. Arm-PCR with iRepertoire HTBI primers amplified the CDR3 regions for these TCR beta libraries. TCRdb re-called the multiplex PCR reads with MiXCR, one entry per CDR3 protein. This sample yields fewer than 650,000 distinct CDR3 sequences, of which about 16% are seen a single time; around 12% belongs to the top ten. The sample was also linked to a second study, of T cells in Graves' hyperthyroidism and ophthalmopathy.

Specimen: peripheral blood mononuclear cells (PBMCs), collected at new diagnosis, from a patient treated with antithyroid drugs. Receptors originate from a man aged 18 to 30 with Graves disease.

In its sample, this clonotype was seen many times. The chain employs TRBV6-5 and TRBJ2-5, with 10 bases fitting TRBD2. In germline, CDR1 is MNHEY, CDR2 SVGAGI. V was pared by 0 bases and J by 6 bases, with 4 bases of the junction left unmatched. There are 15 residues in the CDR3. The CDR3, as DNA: TGTGCCAGCAGTTACTCTGGGACTAGCGAGCAGACCCAGTACTTC. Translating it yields CASSYSGTSEQTQYF.

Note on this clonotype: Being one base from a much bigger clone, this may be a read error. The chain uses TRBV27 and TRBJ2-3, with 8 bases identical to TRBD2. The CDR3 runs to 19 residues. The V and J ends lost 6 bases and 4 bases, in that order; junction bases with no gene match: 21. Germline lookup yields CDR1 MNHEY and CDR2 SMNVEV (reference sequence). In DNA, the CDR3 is TGTGCCAGCAGGGGAGAGGGGTTTGGAGCGGGAGCTGCGGCAGATACGCAGTATTTT. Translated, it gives CASRGEGFGAGAAADTQYF.

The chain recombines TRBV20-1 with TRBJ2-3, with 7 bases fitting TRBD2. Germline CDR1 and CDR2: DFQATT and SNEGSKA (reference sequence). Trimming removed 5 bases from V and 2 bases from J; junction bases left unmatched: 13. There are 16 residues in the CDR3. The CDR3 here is CSALTRGGINTDTQYF. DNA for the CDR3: TGCAGTGCTCTTACCCGCGGGGGTATTAACACAGATACGCAGTATTTT.

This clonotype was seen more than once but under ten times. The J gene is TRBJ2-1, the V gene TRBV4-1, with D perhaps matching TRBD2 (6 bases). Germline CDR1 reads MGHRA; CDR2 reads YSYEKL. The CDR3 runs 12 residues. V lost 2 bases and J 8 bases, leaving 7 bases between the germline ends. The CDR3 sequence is CASSQSGDEQFF. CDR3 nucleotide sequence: TGCGCCAGCAGCCAATCGGGAGATGAGCAGTTCTTC.

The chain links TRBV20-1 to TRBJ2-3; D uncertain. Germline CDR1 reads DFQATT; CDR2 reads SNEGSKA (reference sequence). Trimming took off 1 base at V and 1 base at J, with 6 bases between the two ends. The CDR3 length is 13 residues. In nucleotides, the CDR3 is TGCAGTGCTAGAGCGGACGGCACAGATACGCAGTATTTT. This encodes CSARADGTDTQYF.

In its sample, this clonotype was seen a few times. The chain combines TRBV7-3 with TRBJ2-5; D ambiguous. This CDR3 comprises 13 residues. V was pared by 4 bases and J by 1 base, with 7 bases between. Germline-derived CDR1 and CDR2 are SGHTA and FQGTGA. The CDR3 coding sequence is TGTGCCAGCAGCTCGGTGCCCCAAGAGACCCAGTACTTC. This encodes CASSSVPQETQYF.

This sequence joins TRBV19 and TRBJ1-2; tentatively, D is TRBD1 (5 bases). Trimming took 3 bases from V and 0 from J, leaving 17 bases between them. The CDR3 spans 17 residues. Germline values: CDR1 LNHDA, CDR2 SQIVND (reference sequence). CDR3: CASSILPGQGTNYGYTF. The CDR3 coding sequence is TGTGCCAGTAGTATCCTCCCTGGCCAGGGAACTAACTATGGCTACACCTTC. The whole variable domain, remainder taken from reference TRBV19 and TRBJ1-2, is DGGITQSPKYLFRKEGQNVTLSCEQNLNHDAMYWYRQDPGQGLRLIYYSQIVNDFQKGDIAEGYSVSREKKESFPLTVTSAQKNPTAFYLCASSILPGQGTNYGYTFGSGTRLTVV.

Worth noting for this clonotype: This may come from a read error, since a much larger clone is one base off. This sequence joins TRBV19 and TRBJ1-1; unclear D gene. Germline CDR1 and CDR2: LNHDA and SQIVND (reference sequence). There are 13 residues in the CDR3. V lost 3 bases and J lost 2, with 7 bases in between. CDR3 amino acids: CASSMWINTEAFF. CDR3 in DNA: TGTGCCAGTAGTATGTGGATTAACACTGAAGCTTTCTTT.

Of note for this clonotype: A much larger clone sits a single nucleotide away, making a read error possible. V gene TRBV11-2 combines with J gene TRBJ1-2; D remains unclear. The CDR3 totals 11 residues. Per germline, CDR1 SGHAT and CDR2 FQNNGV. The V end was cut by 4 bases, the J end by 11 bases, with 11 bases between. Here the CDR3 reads CASSSPRGYTF. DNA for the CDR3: TGTGCCAGCAGCTCTCCCCGAGGTTACACCTTC.

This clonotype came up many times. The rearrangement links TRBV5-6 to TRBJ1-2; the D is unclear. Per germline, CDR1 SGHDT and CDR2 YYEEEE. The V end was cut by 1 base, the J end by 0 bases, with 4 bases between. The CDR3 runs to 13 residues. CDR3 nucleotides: TGTGCCAGCAGCTTGCCGACTAACTATGGCTACACCTTC. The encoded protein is CASSLPTNYGYTF.

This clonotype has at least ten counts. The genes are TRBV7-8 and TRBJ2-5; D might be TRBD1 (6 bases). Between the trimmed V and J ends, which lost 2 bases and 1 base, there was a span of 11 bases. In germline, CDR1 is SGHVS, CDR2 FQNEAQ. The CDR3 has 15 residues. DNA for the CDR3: TGTGCCAGCAGCTTAAATCCGGACAGCCAAGAGACCCAGTACTTC. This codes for CASSLNPDSQETQYF.

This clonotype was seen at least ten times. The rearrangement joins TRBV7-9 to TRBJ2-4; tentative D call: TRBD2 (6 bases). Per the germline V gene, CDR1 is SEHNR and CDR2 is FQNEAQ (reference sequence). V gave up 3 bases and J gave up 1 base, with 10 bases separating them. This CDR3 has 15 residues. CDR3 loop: CASSLGEAAKNIQYF. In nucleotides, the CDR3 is TGTGCCAGCAGCTTGGGGGAGGCGGCCAAAAACATTCAGTACTTC.

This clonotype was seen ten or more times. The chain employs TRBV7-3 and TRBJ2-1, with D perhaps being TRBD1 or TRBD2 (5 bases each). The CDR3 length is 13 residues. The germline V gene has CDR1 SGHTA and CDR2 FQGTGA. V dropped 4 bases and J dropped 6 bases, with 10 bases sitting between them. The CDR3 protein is CASSSGPSNEQFF. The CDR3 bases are TGTGCCAGCAGCTCGGGACCAAGCAATGAGCAGTTCTTC.